The rows below give T cell receptor beta chains drawn from one sample of a study of blood T cell repertoires in COVID-19. The table came from immunoSEQ multiplex PCR; TCRdb's copy has only in-frame clones and leaves some out. Of about 170,000 clones listed, around nine tenths are singletons. Sequenced: peripheral blood. The origin of the receptors is a man aged 18 to 35 with active or convalescent COVID-19. The CDR3 runs from the conserved cysteine through the conserved F or W. The D gene is left open where the match is weak. Rows may omit the clone size; those that give it use once, few, many or a size class.

CDR3nt: TGTGCCAGCAGCCATGAGTGGGGCCTTACAAACTATGGCTACACCTTC
CDR3aa: CASSHEWGLTNYGYTF
v_gene: TRBV3-1/TRBV3-2
j_gene: TRBJ1-2
d_gene: .
abundance: .

CDR3nt: TGTGCCAGCAGTCGGACAGGCAGCAATGAGCAGTTCTTC
CDR3aa: CASSRTGSNEQFF
v_gene: TRBV6-5
j_gene: TRBJ2-1
d_gene: TRBD1
abundance: .

CDR3nt: TGTGCCAGCAGTGAAATGCAGCGATCTGAAGCTTTCTTT
CDR3aa: CASSEMQRSEAFF
v_gene: TRBV2
j_gene: TRBJ1-1
d_gene: .
abundance: few

CDR3nt: TGCGCCAGCAGCTTGGCCGGGAGGGGCGCAGATACGCAGTATTTT
CDR3aa: CASSLAGRGADTQYF
v_gene: TRBV5-1
j_gene: TRBJ2-3
d_gene: TRBD2
abundance: .

CDR3nt: TGTGCCAGCAGCTTCTCGGCCGGGACAGCTGAAGCTTTCTTT
CDR3aa: CASSFSAGTAEAFF
v_gene: TRBV7-9
j_gene: TRBJ1-1
d_gene: TRBD1
abundance: .

CDR3nt: TGTGCCAGCACAACAGGGGGCTGGTATGGCTACACCTTC
CDR3aa: CASTTGGWYGYTF
v_gene: TRBV5-6
j_gene: TRBJ1-2
d_gene: TRBD1
abundance: .

CDR3nt: TGTGCCAGCAGTTACGGGGCGGAAAGGTCCTACGAGCAGTACTTC
CDR3aa: CASSYGAERSYEQYF
v_gene: TRBV6-5
j_gene: TRBJ2-7
d_gene: .
abundance: once

CDR3nt: TGTGCCAGCAGCCAAGATCCCCAGGGCTTCGGTTCACCCCTCCACTTT
CDR3aa: CASSQDPQGFGSPLHF
v_gene: TRBV3-1/TRBV3-2
j_gene: TRBJ1-6
d_gene: .
abundance: few

CDR3nt: TGTGCCAGCAGTCTGACAGGGGGCCGGAGTGAGCAGTTCTTC
CDR3aa: CASSLTGGRSEQFF
v_gene: TRBV2
j_gene: TRBJ2-1
d_gene: TRBD1
abundance: .

CDR3nt: TGTGCCAGCAGCTTACTTACGCAAAAGAGTACCCAGTACTTC
CDR3aa: CASSLLTQKSTQYF
v_gene: TRBV7-3
j_gene: TRBJ2-5
d_gene: .
abundance: few

CDR3nt: TGTGCCAGCAGCTTAGGCAGCGGGAGTTTGAATGAGCAGTTCTTC
CDR3aa: CASSLGSGSLNEQFF
v_gene: TRBV7-2
j_gene: TRBJ2-1
d_gene: TRBD2
abundance: .

CDR3nt: TGTGCCATCAGAGGGGAATACACTGAAGCTTTCTTT
CDR3aa: CAIRGEYTEAFF
v_gene: TRBV10-3
j_gene: TRBJ1-1
d_gene: .
abundance: .